This TCR beta chain is drawn from a study of CD8+ T cells in alopecia areata. The authors extracted RNA and reverse transcribed it into cDNA as the sequencing template. The table came from immunoSEQ multiplex PCR; TCRdb's copy has only in-frame clones and leaves some out. The sample yields 150,000 to 250,000 clones, around 56% seen once. CDR3 length equals 20 residues. The V gene lost 4 bases and the J gene lost 6 bases, with 28 bases spanning the gap. CDR1 is MGHRA and CDR2 is YSYEKL in the germline V gene. The treatment is: oral pan-JAK inhibitor, 5-10 mg twice daily. This clonotype was sampled from a human donor with alopecia areata. This chain joins TRBV4-1 and TRBJ1-6; tentative D call: TRBD1 (5 bases). Sample: CD4+ T cells sorted from blood, taken at week 4, from a patient treated with tofacitinib. The CDR3 sequence: CASSRRPVRGPDGSNSPLHF. CDR3 coding DNA: TGCGCCAGCAGCCGGCGGCCCGTAAGGGGCCCCGATGGGTCTAATTCACCCCTCCACTTT.